Listed below are T cell receptor beta chains from one sample, sequenced in a study of OX40 agonist ivuxolimab in advanced cancers. Sequencing used immunoSEQ multiplex PCR; TCRdb keeps in-frame clones, though not all of them. The table lists 30,000 to 40,000 clones, roughly 80% of them singletons. Sequences were derived from CD4+ or CD8+ T cells sorted from blood, sampled in a trial of the OX40 agonist ivuxolimab. All receptors derive from an adult with an advanced solid tumor such as melanoma, head and neck, liver or kidney cancer. Each CDR3 is given with its conserved first and last residue. Each record gives: clone size, D gene, J gene, CDR3 length, V gene, CDR3 protein, CDR3 DNA. A D gene is named only where the DNA matches it firmly. Not all rows give a size; the values are once, few, many and, for expanded clones, a class.

>NA|NA|TRBJ1-2|15|TRBV7-9
CASSLGGLSPLGYTF
TGTGCCAGCAGCCTCGGGGGACTTTCCCCCCTCGGCTACACCTTC
>NA|NA|TRBJ2-7|15|TRBV27
CASPLRGPVLGEQYF
TGTGCCAGCCCTTTGAGGGGCCCGGTATTAGGCGAGCAGTACTTC
>NA|NA|TRBJ2-3|11|TRBV12-5
CASGLPPTQYF
TGTGCTAGTGGTCTCCCCCCGACTCAGTATTTT
>once|TRBD2|TRBJ2-1|15|TRBV12-5
CASGIPGGSYNEQFF
TGTGCTAGCGGGATACCGGGGGGCTCCTACAATGAGCAGTTCTTC
>NA|TRBD2|TRBJ2-1|17|TRBV7-9
CASSLPQRESPYNEQFF
TGTGCCAGCAGCTTACCACAGCGGGAAAGCCCCTACAATGAGCAGTTCTTC
>NA|NA|TRBJ2-7|16|TRBV7-2
CASSLAVARQGYEQYF
TGTGCCAGCAGCTTAGCGGTGGCGAGGCAAGGCTACGAGCAGTACTTC
>NA|TRBD2|TRBJ2-6|19|TRBV7-8
CASSLRPGGPYSGANVLTF
TGTGCCAGCAGCCTAAGACCGGGAGGGCCATACTCTGGGGCCAACGTCCTGACTTTC
>NA|NA|TRBJ2-2|18|TRBV28
CASSLSASLGGRTGELFF
TGTGCCAGCAGTTTATCTGCCTCATTGGGGGGTCGGACCGGGGAGCTGTTTTTT
>NA|NA|TRBJ1-2|15|TRBV4-3
CASSQDSGVDGGYTF
TGCGCCAGCAGCCAAGATTCCGGGGTGGATGGGGGCTACACCTTC
>NA|NA|TRBJ2-7|14|TRBV27
CASSLYIGGYEQYF
TGTGCCAGCAGTTTATATATCGGGGGCTACGAGCAGTACTTC
>NA|NA|TRBJ2-7|13|TRBV27
CASGLGPTYEQYF
TGTGCCAGCGGGCTGGGTCCTACCTACGAGCAGTACTTC
>NA|TRBD1|TRBJ1-1|14|TRBV13
CASSKQGANTEAFF
TGTGCCAGCAGCAAACAGGGGGCGAACACTGAAGCTTTCTTT
>NA|NA|TRBJ2-7|10|TRBV6-5
CASSDYEQYF
TGTGCCAGCAGTGACTACGAGCAGTACTTC
>few|NA|TRBJ2-1|17|TRBV19
CASSITTGDTLFNEQFF
TGTGCCAGTAGTATTACAACGGGAGACACCTTGTTCAATGAGCAGTTCTTC
>NA|NA|TRBJ2-7|15|TRBV27
CASSFIGGATYEQYF
TGTGCCAGCAGTTTCATTGGCGGGGCAACCTACGAGCAGTACTTC
>NA|NA|TRBJ1-1|13|TRBV5-1
CASSLAGNTEAFF
TGCGCCAGCAGCTTGGCCGGAAATACTGAAGCTTTCTTT
>NA|NA|TRBJ2-1|19|TRBV7-8
CASSLAGERAGGLYNEQFF
TGTGCCAGCAGCTTAGCGGGAGAACGTGCCGGGGGGCTGTACAATGAGCAGTTCTTC
>NA|TRBD1|TRBJ1-2|15|TRBV6-5
CASSYPGQGADGYTF
TGTGCCAGCAGTTACCCGGGACAGGGAGCCGATGGCTACACCTTC
>NA|NA|TRBJ2-1|11|TRBV30
CAWRQGIPQFF
TGTGCCTGGAGACAGGGTATTCCCCAGTTCTTC
>NA|NA|TRBJ1-2|18|TRBV6-1
CASSGSYVPGVRDYGYTF
TGTGCCAGCAGTGGGTCCTACGTTCCAGGGGTTCGGGACTATGGCTACACCTTC
>NA|TRBD2|TRBJ2-3|20|TRBV7-8
CASSLALGLAGLSSTDTQYF
TGTGCCAGCAGCTTAGCGCTGGGGCTAGCGGGGCTCTCTAGCACAGATACGCAGTATTTT
>NA|TRBD1|TRBJ2-2|15|TRBV6-5
CASSYGTANTGELFF
TGTGCCAGCAGTTACGGGACAGCGAACACCGGGGAGCTGTTTTTT
>few|TRBD2|TRBJ2-2|18|TRBV4-1
CASSLGLAPYTHTGELFF
TGCGCCAGCAGCCTCGGACTAGCGCCCTATACTCACACCGGGGAGCTGTTTTTT
>NA|TRBD2|TRBJ2-1|17|TRBV27
CASSPLAGTNLYNEQFF
TGTGCCAGCAGTCCCCTGGCCGGGACTAACTTATACAATGAGCAGTTCTTC
>NA|NA|TRBJ2-4|13|TRBV28
CASSFGTGNIQYF
TGTGCCAGCAGCTTCGGAACAGGAAACATTCAGTACTTC
>NA|NA|TRBJ2-6|17|TRBV27
CASSFSALVAGANVLTF
TGTGCCAGCAGTTTCTCAGCTCTTGTAGCTGGGGCCAACGTCCTGACTTTC
>NA|NA|TRBJ2-7|12|TRBV28
CASEDVVYEQYF
TGTGCCAGCGAGGATGTTGTTTACGAGCAGTACTTC
>NA|NA|TRBJ2-7|13|TRBV27
CASSLSSNYEQYF
TGTGCCAGCAGTTTATCAAGTAACTACGAGCAGTACTTC
>once|TRBD2|TRBJ2-7|15|TRBV10-3
CAISESSGGAYEQYF
TGTGCCATCAGTGAGTCAAGCGGGGGGGCCTACGAGCAGTACTTC
>few|NA|TRBJ2-1|14|TRBV19
CASSWGDSYNEQFF
TGTGCCAGTAGTTGGGGGGACTCCTACAATGAGCAGTTCTTC
>NA|TRBD2|TRBJ2-3|14|TRBV7-2
CASSFISGGAVIYF
TGTGCCAGCAGCTTCATAAGCGGGGGGGCTGTCATCTATTTT
>once|TRBD1|TRBJ1-5|11|TRBV30
CAWGWDRPQHF
TGTGCCTGGGGATGGGACAGGCCCCAGCATTTT
>NA|NA|TRBJ2-2|16|TRBV7-9
CASSLVATTNTGELFF
TGTGCCAGCAGCTTAGTAGCGACAACCAACACCGGGGAGCTGTTTTTT
>few|TRBD2|TRBJ2-5|15|TRBV6-4
CASSEVAGGVETQYF
TGTGCCAGCAGTGAGGTAGCGGGAGGTGTCGAGACCCAGTACTTC
>NA|NA|TRBJ2-5|15|TRBV7-9
CASSPAGRSQETQYF
TGTGCCAGCAGCCCTGCGGGGCGGTCTCAAGAGACCCAGTACTTC
>NA|TRBD1|TRBJ1-5|16|TRBV4-2
CASSQDRSGGSQPQHF
TGTGCCAGCAGCCAAGATCGGTCAGGGGGGAGTCAGCCCCAGCATTTT